This TCR beta chain was sequenced in a study of T cell responses to AZD1222 COVID-19 vaccine listed by TCRdb under 2021. Regarding the complete study: A total of 233 trial participants underwent TCR sequencing, of whom 207 received two doses of AZD1222 and about 26 received two doses of the MenACWY control vaccine. Trial participants were enrolled by age into subgroups of 18-55, 56-69 and 70-plus years, and approximately 150, 30 and 60 TCR-sequenced participants, respectively, were included in these subgroups. General conclusions and limits of the study: In the small 56-69-year group, the increase in depth fell short of significance, most likely because of low power. Most participants were white British and females outnumbered males, and the authors suggested that clonal diversity may have been underestimated. Reportedly, close to half of the unique spike-specific TCRs recognized epitopes lying outside the regions that are mutated in the B.1.351 and B.1.1.7 variants. The whole spike protein was spanned by vaccine-associated CD4 TCRs, and dominant responses were seen in regions 160-218 and 743-854. Spike-specific TCR breadth and depth rose significantly after two AZD1222 doses compared with day 0 and with MenACWY recipients. Conclusions about previously exposed vaccinees were limited because only 6 or 7 AZD1222 recipients were SARS-CoV-2 seropositive at baseline. Because no day 14 peak-response samples were available, the repertoires could be characterized only after the peak T cell response.

The meaning of the sample's time point label: about 28 days (+/-7) after the second vaccine dose. AZD1222 recipients given second doses at about 4 weeks or at about 12 weeks were pooled, since spike-specific TCR depth and breadth were not found to differ between the two schedules. Vaccinee samples were obtained from the UK trials COV001 and COV002, which included a single-blind randomized controlled phase 2/3 trial of AZD1222 (ChAdOx1 nCoV-19) in healthy adults. For TCRbeta chain sequencing, PBMC samples were collected from trial participants at day 0 and at day 28 after the second dose. The CDR3 regions of human TCRbeta chains were analyzed by immunosequencing. The authors processed their data as follows. TCRs in the repertoires were matched against a reference library of SARS-CoV-2-specific TCRs that had been generated with the MIRA antigen-specificity platform. Breadth was defined as the fraction of unique TCRs that were SARS-CoV-2-associated, and depth was defined as the fraction of total T cells that were SARS-CoV-2-associated. Each spike-specific TCR was assigned to its reactive spike region and to a CD4 or CD8 class using the MIRA data. Log10-transformed breadth and depth values were compared by one-way ANOVA with Sidak's multiple comparisons tests. This is the immuneACCESS table as TCRdb keeps it, with only in-frame sequences that have V and J called. A part of the clones is gone; compared with another copy, unresolved V genes explain less than half, and the rest is unexplained. That table gives V, J and clone size, and the DNA gave D and trimming. A total of roughly 100,000 clones appear in this sample, roughly nine tenths of them only once. The top ten clones comprise 2% to 3% of the sample.

The CDR3 holds 17 amino acids from the cysteine to the phenylalanine. Solely the CDR3 DNA is kept, with 51 bases framed from the first base. The trim is 2 bases for V and 2 bases for J, with a gap of 16 bases between the germline ends. The CDR1 and CDR2 encoded by the germline V gene (reference sequence) are LNHDA and SQIVND. About this clone itself: This clone's antigen is unknown. Base qualities are not provided; no much larger clone lies one nucleotide away.

The chain is assembled from TRBV19 and TRBJ1-5, with the D gene uncertain. This material consisted of peripheral blood, taken 28 days after the second AZD1222 dose. The source of this sequence is an adult who received the AZD1222 COVID-19 vaccine. The nucleotide sequence is TGTGCCAGTAGTATATACCTCGGTCCGATAGGCAATCAGCCCCAGCATTTT. Its translation reads: CASSIYLGPIGNQPQHF.